These 29 T cell receptor beta chains were sequenced from one sample in a study of T cell clusters in autoimmune cytopenias. TRB amplification used approximately 250 ng of peripheral blood genomic DNA. TRB rearrangements were amplified by touch-down multiplex PCR with mixed TRB-A/B primers. From the multiplex PCR reads, TCRdb lists one entry per CDR3 protein and no DNA. The table for this sample gives thousands of distinct CDR3 sequences. Sequencing was done on a sample of peripheral blood. The receptor set was obtained from a human donor with an autoimmune cytopenia or autoimmune hepatitis (not recorded which).

The chain carries TRBV27 and TRBJ2-7; TCRdb reports TRBD1, a call that lacks DNA to check it against. There are 14 residues in the CDR3. Germline-derived CDR1 and CDR2 are MNHEY and SMNVEV (reference sequence). The CDR3 region is CASSYRDPQSEQYF.

This clonotype ranks as medium-sized in terms of frequency. The chain combines TRBV6-2 or TRBV6-3 with TRBJ2-1; there is no DNA to check the TCRdb D call of TRBD1. CDR1 and CDR2 from the germline V gene are MNHEY and SVGEGT. The CDR3 totals 14 residues. The CDR3 protein is CASSYGGSYNEQFF.

The CDR3 is CASSFLGYNQPQHF. The chain joins TRBV27 to TRBJ1-5. Germline V CDR1 and CDR2: MNHEY, SMNVEV (reference sequence). CDR3 size: 14 residues.

Considering frequency, this clonotype is medium-sized. The chain couples TRBV12-3 or TRBV12-4 to TRBJ1-5; absent DNA, TCRdb's TRBD1 call cannot be checked. This CDR3 has 17 residues. CDR3 amino acids: CASSLGVTPNSNQPQHF.

This clonotype is called medium-sized based on its frequency. V and J are TRBV5-6 and TRBJ2-7. This CDR3 region has 15 residues. Germline loops: CDR1 SGHDT, CDR2 YYEEEE. CDR3 protein: CASSLALKSTYEQYF.

This CDR3 reads CASSQAEDIAGVEQYF. The chain combines TRBV4-3 with TRBJ2-7; with no DNA, the TCRdb D assignment of TRBD2 cannot be verified. Germline loops: CDR1 LGHNA, CDR2 YSLEER. There are 16 residues in the CDR3.

This clonotype registers medium-sized by frequency. CDR3 sequence: CAWSLQRHTEAFF. The J gene is TRBJ1-1, the V gene TRBV30. CDR1 and CDR2 from the germline V gene are GTSNPN and SVGIG (reference sequence). This CDR3 comprises 13 residues.

The J gene is TRBJ2-7, the V gene TRBV5-6; the TRBD2 assignment by TCRdb is unverifiable without DNA. In germline, CDR1 is SGHDT, CDR2 YYEEEE. The CDR3 spans 14 residues. CDR3 sequence reads: CASSSSSSSYEQYF.

This chain joins TRBV30 and TRBJ2-1; the TCRdb D gene call, TRBD2, has no DNA to confirm it. The CDR3 totals 11 residues. Looked up from germline, CDR1 is GTSNPN and CDR2 is SVGIG (reference sequence). The CDR3 sequence: CAWSPSNEQFF.

This rearrangement joins TRBV29-1 to TRBJ1-1; TCRdb reports TRBD1, a call that lacks DNA to check it against. The CDR3 is made up of 13 amino acids. CDR1 is SQVTM and CDR2 is ANQGSEA in the germline V gene. The CDR3 spells CSAEAGLATEAFF.

This clonotype ranks as medium-sized (0.01 to 0.1%) in terms of frequency. This chain uses TRBV30 with TRBJ1-4. Germline V CDR1 and CDR2: GTSNPN, SVGIG (reference sequence). The CDR3 totals 14 residues. Here the CDR3 reads CAWSVGGEYEKLFF.

The chain links TRBV6-6 to TRBJ2-2; checking the TCRdb D call of TRBD1 is not possible without DNA. Germline CDR1 MNHNY, CDR2 SVGAGI (reference sequence). The CDR3 extends over 18 amino acids. CDR3 sequence: CASSPRTGGWTNTGELFF.

V usage is TRBV6-5 and J usage is TRBJ2-1; TCRdb reports TRBD1, a call that lacks DNA to check it against. Germline V CDR1 and CDR2: MNHEY, SVGAGI. The CDR3 spans 18 residues. CDR3 amino acids: CASSEGTGGLDSYNEQFF.

V and J are TRBV30 and TRBJ1-2. CDR3 length: 13 residues. CDR1 GTSNPN and CDR2 SVGIG come from the germline V gene (reference sequence). This chain's CDR3 is CAWSVLLRGGYTF.

Judged by frequency, this clonotype is large. This rearrangement joins TRBV29-1 to TRBJ1-5; as DNA is missing, the TRBD1 call by TCRdb cannot be tested. The length of the CDR3 is 15 residues. CDR1 and CDR2 from the germline V gene are SQVTM and ANQGSEA. CDR3 residues: CSVGGTGDRDQPQHF.

This clonotype counts as medium-sized by frequency. Here the CDR3 reads CASSFSESSYNEQFF. The chain joins TRBV18 to TRBJ2-1. Germline values: CDR1 KGHSH, CDR2 LQKENI. The CDR3 spans 15 residues.

The CDR3 is CASTQTGSYGYTF. The V and J genes are TRBV6-2 or TRBV6-3 and TRBJ1-2; TCRdb proposes TRBD1, but this gene call is untestable without DNA. Germline V CDR1 and CDR2: MNHEY, SVGEGT. There are 13 residues in the CDR3.

The chain couples TRBV6-6 to TRBJ2-3; TCRdb's D gene call, TRBD1, goes unchecked for lack of DNA. Germline values: CDR1 MNHNY, CDR2 SVGAGI (reference sequence). The CDR3 has 14 residues. The CDR3 spells CATQGYPSTDTQYF.

The J gene is TRBJ1-5, the V gene TRBV5-5. This CDR3 is 13 amino acids long. Germline V CDR1 and CDR2: SGHKS, YYEKEE (reference sequence). The CDR3 sequence: CASSLLMGRPQHF.

This chain links TRBV6-2 or TRBV6-3 with TRBJ2-1; TCRdb names TRBD2, which stays unverified in the absence of DNA. Germline V CDR1 and CDR2: MNHEY, SVGEGT. The CDR3 covers 14 residues. CDR3 region: CASNPGTLYNEQFF.

J is TRBJ2-3 and V is TRBV13; TCRdb's D gene call, TRBD1, goes unchecked for lack of DNA. This CDR3 region has 12 residues. Germline V gives CDR1 PRHDT, CDR2 FYEKMQ (reference sequence). Here the CDR3 reads CASSQVAGTQYF.

The chain combines TRBV6-1 with TRBJ1-5; the TRBD1 assignment by TCRdb is unverifiable without DNA. The CDR3 covers 15 residues. Germline CDR1 reads MNHNS; CDR2 reads SASEGT. The CDR3 sequence is CASTRGTGIVQPQHF.

Judged by frequency, this clonotype is medium-sized. The chain uses TRBV29-1 and TRBJ2-5; as DNA is missing, the TRBD1 call by TCRdb cannot be tested. Germline loops: CDR1 SQVTM, CDR2 ANQGSEA. The CDR3 length is 14 residues. The CDR3 region is CSVKKQGNQETQYF.

V gene TRBV27 combines with J gene TRBJ2-5; checking the TCRdb D call of TRBD1 is not possible without DNA. The CDR3 loop spans 16 amino acids. Per the germline V gene, CDR1 is MNHEY and CDR2 is SMNVEV (reference sequence). The CDR3 region is CASSRGGTGSVETQYF.

This rearrangement joins TRBV6-5 to TRBJ1-5; there is no DNA to check the TCRdb D call of TRBD1. Germline-derived CDR1 and CDR2 are MNHEY and SVGAGI. This CDR3 contains 15 residues. The CDR3 is CASSKSQGANQPQHF.

Measured by frequency, this clonotype is medium-sized. The chain links TRBV6-5 to TRBJ2-7; the D call of TRBD1 rests on TCRdb alone, since no DNA is present to check it. CDR1 is MNHEY, CDR2 SVGAGI, per germline. CDR3 length: 13 amino acids. CDR3: CASSSRGVVEQYF.

V is TRBV5-7 and J is TRBJ1-5; with no DNA, the TCRdb D assignment of TRBD1 cannot be verified. TRBV5-7 is given ORF status, its function remaining uncertain. This CDR3 is 15 amino acids long. CDR3 sequence: CASSVGQASNQPQHF.

The chain employs TRBV7-9 and TRBJ1-5; TCRdb indicates TRBD1, and absent DNA this call remains unverified. CDR1 SEHNR and CDR2 FQNEAQ come from the germline V gene (reference sequence). The length of the CDR3 is 13 residues. CDR3 protein: CASSLGAHQPQHF.

The V and J genes are TRBV5-4 and TRBJ2-1; with no DNA, the TCRdb D assignment of TRBD2 cannot be verified. CDR1 SGHNT and CDR2 YYREEE come from the germline V gene (reference sequence). This CDR3 has 16 amino acids. The CDR3 here is CASSATLASDYNEQFF. Full variable domain (remainder filled in from reference TRBV5-4 and TRBJ2-1): ETGVTQSPTHLIKTRGQQVTLRCSSQSGHNTVSWYQQALGQGPQFIFQYYREEENGRGNFPPRFSGLQFPNYSSELNVNALELDDSALYLCASSATLASDYNEQFFGPGTRLTVL.